These 32 T cell receptor beta chains were sequenced from one sample in a study of siplizumab effects on memory and regulatory T cells. This table comes from immunoSEQ multiplex PCR, and its TCRdb copy is limited to in-frame clones, with some not included. The table has 100,000 to 120,000 clones, around nine tenths seen once. Sequencing input: CD4+ T cells sorted from blood. The receptors were gathered from a human donor in good health.

This clone was seen once. This chain uses TRBV27 with TRBJ2-7; D perhaps matches TRBD1 (6 bases). CDR1 and CDR2 (germline): MNHEY, SMNVEV (reference sequence). The germline V and J ends were trimmed by 6 bases and 2 bases, with 11 bases remaining between them. This CDR3 has 13 residues. This chain's CDR3 is CASSIRQAYEQYF. DNA for the CDR3: TGTGCCAGCAGCATACGACAGGCCTACGAGCAGTACTTC.

In this sample, this clone turned up once. The V call is TRBV27, the J call TRBJ1-2, with TRBD1 matching over 7 bases. The ends lost 5 bases at V and 5 bases at J; junction bases unmatched: 14. Germline V lookup: CDR1 MNHEY, CDR2 SMNVEV (reference sequence). CDR3 length: 16 residues. Here the CDR3 reads CASSVGGGGALYGYTF. For the CDR3, the DNA is TGTGCCAGCAGTGTGGGGGGAGGGGGCGCATTATATGGCTACACCTTC.

The rearrangement joins TRBV27 to TRBJ2-3, with a possible D match to TRBD2 (5 bases). V lost 8 bases, J lost 2 bases, and 17 bases lay in between. The germline CDR1 and CDR2 sequences are MNHEY and SMNVEV (reference sequence). The CDR3 contains 15 residues. CDR3 residues: CASGFGRPSTDTQYF. The CDR3, as DNA: TGTGCCAGCGGGTTTGGGAGACCTTCCACAGATACGCAGTATTTT.

The V call is TRBV11-1, the J call TRBJ1-1, with no clear D. The CDR3 totals 13 residues. CDR1 and CDR2 from the germline V gene are SGHAT and FQDESV (reference sequence). V lost 2 bases and J lost 5, with 9 bases in between. CDR3 in DNA: TGTGCCAGCAGCTTATTGGCGGGGACTGAAGCTTTCTTT. Encoded protein: CASSLLAGTEAFF.

V gene TRBV5-1 combines with J gene TRBJ1-6; D gene ambiguous. Looked up from germline, CDR1 is SGHRS and CDR2 is YFSETQ. This CDR3 comprises 17 residues. Deletions cut 4 bases from V and 0 bases from J, with 14 bases between. The chain's CDR3 is CASSSQGSSSYNSPLHF. DNA for the CDR3: TGCGCCAGCAGCAGCCAAGGGTCGAGCTCCTATAATTCACCCCTCCACTTT.

The chain recombines TRBV4-1 with TRBJ2-5, with 8 nucleotides matching TRBD1. The germline V gene encodes CDR1 MGHRA and CDR2 YSYEKL. The CDR3 has 18 residues. The V and J ends lost 4 bases and 5 bases, in that order; junction bases with no gene match: 18. CDR3 DNA sequence: TGCGCCAGCAGCCCGCACCTTGGGACAGGCAACAGAGGGGAGACCCAGTACTTC. Translation: CASSPHLGTGNRGETQYF.

The rearrangement links TRBV15 to TRBJ2-7, with a possible D match to TRBD1 (6 bases). V lost 2 bases, J lost 2 bases, and 16 bases lay in between. The CDR3 extends over 16 amino acids. CDR1 is LNHNV, CDR2 YYDKDF, per germline (reference sequence). CDR3 bases: TGTGCCACCAGCAGACCGCGGAATAACAGGGCCTACGAGCAGTACTTC. This gives the protein CATSRPRNNRAYEQYF.

This clone was seen a few times. The J gene is TRBJ1-2, the V gene TRBV6-6, with D uncertain. The germline CDR1 and CDR2 sequences are MNHNY and SVGAGI (reference sequence). V lost 2 bases to trimming and J lost 8 bases, with 6 bases between them. The length of the CDR3 is 11 residues. CDR3 DNA sequence: TGTGCCAGCAGTTACGACCTCGGCTACACCTTC. It yields the protein CASSYDLGYTF.

This sequence joins TRBV10-1 and TRBJ2-7, with 11 bases matching TRBD2. V dropped 5 bases and J dropped 4; count of bases not matched to a gene: 7. Germline CDR1 and CDR2: WNHNN and SYGVQD (reference sequence). This CDR3 comprises 15 residues. CDR3 loop: CASSRGTSGEYEQYF. CDR3 nucleotides: TGCGCCAGCAGTCGCGGGACTAGCGGAGAGTACGAGCAGTACTTC.

This chain joins TRBV19 and TRBJ2-7; D is perhaps TRBD1 or TRBD2 (5 bases each). The CDR3 consists of 13 residues. Germline CDR1 and CDR2: LNHDA and SQIVND (reference sequence). Trimming pared 5 bases from V and 4 bases from J, leaving 12 bases between. The CDR3 coding sequence is TGTGCCAGTAGTTCCCGGGACCCGTACGAGCAGTACTTC. This gives the protein CASSSRDPYEQYF.

This chain connects TRBV7-2 to TRBJ2-3; 8 nucleotides match TRBD2. V lost 2 bases and J lost 2; bases outside the gene matches: 3. This CDR3 has 15 residues. Germline-derived CDR1 and CDR2 are SGHTA and FQGNSA. In DNA, the CDR3 is TGTGCCAGCAGCTTACAGCGGGGGCACACAGATACGCAGTATTTT. Amino acids: CASSLQRGHTDTQYF.

V usage is TRBV7-8 and J usage is TRBJ2-5; 8 bases are a match to TRBD2. Losses at the gene ends were 4 bases for V and 5 bases for J; bases not matched to a gene: 9. The CDR3 is made up of 15 amino acids. Germline loops: CDR1 SGHVS, CDR2 FQNEAQ. The CDR3 region has the DNA TGTGCCAGCAGCTCCCCTCTCGGGGGGGAGGAGACCCAGTACTTC. Translation: CASSSPLGGEETQYF. The full variable domain, with the rest looked up from reference TRBV7-8 and TRBJ2-5, is GAGVSQSPRYKVAKRGQDVALRCDPISGHVSLFWYQQALGQGPEFLTYFQNEAQLDKSGLPSDRFFAERPEGSVSTLKIQRTQQEDSAVYLCASSSPLGGEETQYFGPGTRLLVL.

This chain links TRBV15 with TRBJ1-1; D call uncertain. CDR3 size: 15 residues. Trimming shortened V by 1 base and J by 1 base, and 10 bases separated the two germline ends. Germline CDR1 is LNHNV and CDR2 is YYDKDF (reference sequence). CDR3 coding DNA: TGTGCCACCAGCAGAGGGGGTATATCGAACACTGAAGCTTTCTTT. It yields the protein CATSRGGISNTEAFF.

The chain carries TRBV29-1 and TRBJ2-7; 12 bases line up with TRBD2. Germline V gene lookup returns CDR1 SQVTM and CDR2 ANQGSEA. The CDR3 totals 15 residues. With V trimmed by 6 bases and J by 3 bases, 9 bases remained unmatched. In DNA form, the CDR3 reads TGCAGCGTCTGGACTAGCGGGATTAGTGTCTACGAGCAGTACTTC. Translated, it gives CSVWTSGISVYEQYF.

The genes are TRBV6-6 and TRBJ1-2; unclear D gene. The CDR3 extends over 13 amino acids. Trimming took 6 bases from V and 4 from J, leaving 12 bases between them. Germline values: CDR1 MNHNY, CDR2 SVGAGI (reference sequence). CDR3 in amino acids: CASSPDRLYGYTF. In DNA, the CDR3 is TGTGCCAGCAGCCCGGACCGACTCTATGGCTACACCTTC.

This clone was seen only once. The V and J genes are TRBV5-1 and TRBJ2-1; D ambiguous. This CDR3 comprises 14 residues. V was clipped by 0 bases and J by 8 bases, with 12 bases between them. Germline assignment: CDR1 SGHRS and CDR2 YFSETQ. CDR3 in DNA: TGCGCCAGCAGCTTGGCCGGCCCAGCCGATGAGCAGTTCTTC. Translation gives CASSLAGPADEQFF.

The chain employs TRBV12-5 and TRBJ2-5; 8 bases match TRBD2. CDR1 and CDR2 (germline): LGHNT, FRNRAP. The CDR3 has 14 residues. Unmatched junction bases numbered 8, after V lost 6 bases and J lost 5 bases. CDR3 residues: CASGSGTRSETQYF. CDR3 in DNA: TGTGCTAGTGGCTCCGGGACTAGGTCTGAGACCCAGTACTTC.

The chain combines TRBV15 with TRBJ1-2; D might be TRBD1 (6 bases). V lost 3 bases, J lost 4 bases, and 21 bases lay in between. The germline gives CDR1 LNHNV, CDR2 YYDKDF (reference sequence). The CDR3 loop spans 17 amino acids. CDR3 sequence: CATSRYLRTEDSYGYTF. In DNA form, the CDR3 reads TGTGCCACCAGCAGGTACCTTAGGACAGAAGATTCCTATGGCTACACCTTC.

The genes are TRBV12-5 and TRBJ1-2; D unclear. V shed 3 bases and J shed 0 bases, with 5 bases lying between them. There are 13 residues in the CDR3. Germline values: CDR1 LGHNT, CDR2 FRNRAP. The DNA of the CDR3 is TGTGCTAGTGGTTTCGAGTCTAACTATGGCTACACCTTC. Protein product: CASGFESNYGYTF.

The V call is TRBV5-4, the J call TRBJ2-5; D possibly corresponds to TRBD2 (6 bases). Germline V gene lookup returns CDR1 SGHNT and CDR2 YYREEE (reference sequence). The CDR3 is 15 residues long. Trimming pared 5 bases from V and 7 bases from J, leaving 21 bases between. The CDR3 nucleotides are TGTGCCAGCAGTGGCCGCGGGGACCCCACCGGGACCCAGTACTTC. Its translation is CASSGRGDPTGTQYF. The full variable domain, rest sourced from reference TRBV5-4 and TRBJ2-5, is ETGVTQSPTHLIKTRGQQVTLRCSSQSGHNTVSWYQQALGQGPQFIFQYYREEENGRGNFPPRFSGLQFPNYSSELNVNALELDDSALYLCASSGRGDPTGTQYFGPGTRLLVL.

The J gene is TRBJ2-3, the V gene TRBV29-1; D is perhaps TRBD2 (5 bases). This CDR3 comprises 12 residues. CDR1 is SQVTM and CDR2 is ANQGSEA in the germline V gene. The germline V and J ends were trimmed by 4 bases and 6 bases, with 11 bases remaining between them. CDR3 residues: CSVAVLDDTQYF. CDR3 nucleotides: TGCAGCGTTGCTGTACTAGACGATACGCAGTATTTT.

The V gene is TRBV7-8, the J gene TRBJ1-2; tentatively, D is TRBD1 (6 bases). The CDR3 spans 15 residues. Trimming removed 2 bases at V and 5 bases at J, with 15 bases between. Germline assignment: CDR1 SGHVS and CDR2 FQNEAQ. CDR3 nucleotide sequence: TGTGCCAGCAGCTTATTGGCAGGGGAGGGGTATGGCTACACCTTC. Residues: CASSLLAGEGYGYTF.

This clone was picked up a small number of times. The rearrangement links TRBV6-5 to TRBJ1-6; a possible D gene is TRBD1 (5 bases). There are 16 residues in the CDR3. Germline V gives CDR1 MNHEY, CDR2 SVGAGI. Trimming took 2 bases from V and 4 from J, leaving 12 bases between them. The CDR3 spells CASSYEGRQYNSPLHF. In nucleotides, the CDR3 is TGTGCCAGCAGTTACGAGGGACGGCAATATAATTCACCCCTCCACTTT.

The chain is built from TRBV6-5 and TRBJ1-1; TRBD1 aligns across 8 bases. J was trimmed by 6 bases and V by 5 bases; bases with no gene match: 2. The CDR3 is 12 amino acids. In germline, CDR1 is MNHEY, CDR2 SVGAGI. CDR3 DNA sequence: TGTGCCAGCAGTATACAGGGGGCTGAAGCTTTCTTT. It translates to CASSIQGAEAFF.

This chain connects TRBV11-2 to TRBJ1-3, with D perhaps TRBD1 (6 bases). The germline V gene encodes CDR1 SGHAT and CDR2 FQNNGV. V dropped 3 bases and J dropped 7 bases, with 16 bases sitting between them. This CDR3 comprises 15 residues. CDR3 loop: CASSFGQKTGNTIYF. In nucleotides, the CDR3 is TGTGCCAGCAGCTTCGGACAGAAGACGGGGAACACCATATATTTT.

The chain joins TRBV2 to TRBJ2-7, with D unresolved. Trimming removed 0 bases at V and 2 bases at J, with 2 bases between. Looked up from germline, CDR1 is SNHLY and CDR2 is FYNNEI. The CDR3 has 12 amino acids. CDR3 sequence: CASSEATYEQYF. CDR3 DNA sequence: TGTGCCAGCAGTGAAGCGACCTACGAGCAGTACTTC.

V usage is TRBV29-1 and J usage is TRBJ2-3, with D unresolved. CDR3 length: 12 residues. Looked up from germline, CDR1 is SQVTM and CDR2 is ANQGSEA. V was shortened by 3 bases and J by 0 bases, with 4 bases between the two germline ends. CDR3 residues: CSVDSSTDTQYF. The CDR3 bases are TGCAGCGTTGATTCGAGCACAGATACGCAGTATTTT.

The CDR3 loop is CASRAGTGSYEQYF. Here the CDR3 DNA reads TGTGCCAGCAGGGCCGGGACAGGGTCCTACGAGCAGTACTTC. The chain joins TRBV5-4 to TRBJ2-7; TRBD1 matches 9 bases. This CDR3 region has 14 residues. The J segment lost 1 base and the V segment lost 5 bases, leaving 4 bases of the junction unmatched. Per germline, CDR1 SGHNT and CDR2 YYREEE (reference sequence).

This chain uses TRBV18 with TRBJ2-1; D may be TRBD1 or TRBD2 (6 bases each). V was cut by 3 bases and J by 6 bases, with 12 bases left in between. Germline V gene data show CDR1 as KGHSH and CDR2 as LQKENI. There are 14 residues in the CDR3. CDR3 sequence (DNA): TGTGCCAGCTCACCCGCCGGGGGCGGCAATGAGCAGTTCTTC. It is translated as CASSPAGGGNEQFF. The variable domain in full, completed from reference TRBV18 and TRBJ2-1, reads NAGVMQNPRHLVRRRGQEARLRCSPMKGHSHVYWYRQLPEEGLKFMVYLQKENIIDESGMPKERFSAEFPKEGPSILRIQQVVRGDSAAYFCASSPAGGGNEQFFGPGTRLTVL.

This rearrangement joins TRBV9 to TRBJ2-1; the match to TRBD2 covers 12 bases. Germline CDR1 SGDLS, CDR2 YYNGEE. The CDR3 has 16 amino acids. V lost 3 bases and J lost 6; bases outside the gene matches: 7. The CDR3 DNA is TGTGCCAGCAGCGACTTACTAGCGGGAGGACGCAATGAGCAGTTCTTC. It yields the protein CASSDLLAGGRNEQFF.

This clone has a single count. The chain links TRBV5-1 to TRBJ2-5, with D possibly matching TRBD2 (6 bases). Germline V CDR1 and CDR2: SGHRS, YFSETQ. This CDR3 comprises 14 residues. Trimming cost V 6 bases and J 0 bases, with 12 bases left between them. This chain's CDR3 is CASTATGDQETQYF. CDR3 DNA sequence: TGCGCCAGCACCGCGACGGGGGACCAAGAGACCCAGTACTTC. Variable domain in full (rest from reference TRBV5-1 and TRBJ2-5): KAGVTQTPRYLIKTRGQQVTLSCSPISGHRSVSWYQQTPGQGLQFLFEYFSETQRNKGNFPGRFSGRQFSNSRSEMNVSTLELGDSALYLCASTATGDQETQYFGPGTRLLVL.

The chain joins TRBV9 to TRBJ2-1, with TRBD2 matching over 9 bases. Germline V gene sequence: CDR1 SGDLS, CDR2 YYNGEE. The length of the CDR3 is 15 residues. With V trimmed by 4 bases and J by 5 bases, 7 bases remained unmatched. CDR3 nucleotides: TGTGCCAGCAGCACCTCGACTAGCGGAAACAATGAGCAGTTCTTC. It specifies CASSTSTSGNNEQFF.